What follows is one T cell receptor beta chain and its context. No antigen is known for it. With 60 Vbeta and 13 Jbeta primers, the PCR was carried out. Assay used: immunoSEQ multiplex PCR; TCRdb lists only in-frame clones, some missing. The top ten hold roughly 15% of the sample, which has around 220,000 clones, over 65% seen once. The entry originates in a study of cytomegalovirus exposure and HLA in healthy donors. Broader study findings: Being indistinguishable, some V segments were excluded, TRBV6-2 and TRBV6-3 among them. Sequencing depth across donors, presence/absence analyses assumed, was roughly uniform. A missense DCLRE1C variant was associated with V- and J-gene trimming of TCR beta chains in a later analysis, and an independent cohort replicated the association.

V was trimmed by 1 base and J by 5 bases, leaving 7 bases between them. The CDR3 has 13 residues. CDR1 and CDR2 from the germline V gene are SGHTS and YDEGEE. This rearrangement joins TRBV5-8 to TRBJ1-5; no clear D gene. This TCR came from a man between 40 and 49 years old in good health and CMV-seronegative. Sequencing used PBMCs. CDR3 bases: TGTGCCAGCAGCTTGTTCAGGCATCAGCCCCAGCATTTT. Translation: CASSLFRHQPQHF.